This is a list of T cell receptor beta chains from one sample in a study of blood T cells in healthy people across ages. MiXCR was run by TCRdb on the 5' RACE reads, yielding one entry per CDR3 protein. Of roughly 800,000 distinct CDR3 sequences listed, roughly 25% are singletons. This sample also belongs to another study, concerning T cells of mothers and their children.

Material for sequencing was blood. The receptors here all came from a boy under 18 in good health. The CDR3 runs from the conserved cysteine through the conserved F or W. The D gene is left open where the match is weak. Size values are once, few and many counts, or a class for expanded clones, and some rows have none.

CDR3aa,CDR3nt,abundance,v_gene,j_gene,d_gene
CATSDLCRAGKTQYF,TGTGCCACCAGTGACCTTTGCAGGGCGGGGAAGACCCAGTACTTC,.,TRBV24-1,TRBJ2-5,.
CASSPDRLGGETQYF,TGTGCCAGCAGTCCGGACAGGCTGGGGGGAGAGACCCAGTACTTC,.,TRBV5-6,TRBJ2-5,.
CASSPGPWALEQYF,TGTGCCAGCAGCCCCGGACCCTGGGCCCTCGAGCAGTACTTC,.,TRBV7-2,TRBJ2-7,.
CSVGVDTEAFF,TGCAGCGTTGGGGTGGACACTGAAGCTTTCTTT,few,TRBV29-1,TRBJ1-1,.
CASSYGQRGDEQYF,TGTGCCAGCAGTTACGGCCAGCGGGGGGACGAGCAGTACTTC,.,TRBV6-5,TRBJ2-7,TRBD2
CASSNGLAGQETQYF,TGCGCCAGCAGCAACGGACTAGCGGGACAAGAGACCCAGTACTTC,many,TRBV5-1,TRBJ2-5,TRBD2
CASSLVVRGQEDGYTF,TGCGCCAGCAGCTTGGTAGTCAGGGGGCAAGAAGATGGCTACACCTTC,.,TRBV5-1,TRBJ1-2,TRBD1
CASSFESQETQYF,TGTGCCAGCAGCTTCGAGTCTCAGGAGACCCAGTACTTC,once,TRBV5-6,TRBJ2-5,.
CASRQSPGNTEAFF,TGCGCCAGCAGGCAATCGCCGGGGAACACTGAAGCTTTCTTT,few,TRBV5-1,TRBJ1-1,.
CASSYRNQKETQYF,TGCGCCAGCAGCTACCGAAACCAGAAAGAGACCCAGTACTTC,few,TRBV5-1,TRBJ2-5,.
CASSIQGQTEAFF,TGCGCCAGCAGCATACAGGGCCAGACTGAAGCTTTCTTT,few,TRBV5-1,TRBJ1-1,.
CASSYRLAGQETQYF,TGTGCCAGCAGCTACCGACTAGCGGGGCAAGAGACCCAGTACTTC,few,TRBV3-1,TRBJ2-5,TRBD2
CASSYAAGGPGEQFF,TGTGCCAGCAGTTACGCAGCGGGAGGGCCCGGTGAGCAGTTCTTC,.,TRBV6-5,TRBJ2-1,TRBD2
CASSTRGMSYNEQFF,TGTGCCAGCAGTACCCGGGGGATGTCCTACAATGAGCAGTTCTTC,few,TRBV6-5,TRBJ2-1,.
CASSYAGANVLTF,TGTGCCAGCAGTTATGCTGGGGCCAACGTCCTGACTTTC,few,TRBV6-2/TRBV6-3,TRBJ2-6,.
CASSFLSVEISGNTIYF,TGTGCCAGCAGCTTTTTAAGTGTGGAGATCTCTGGAAACACCATATATTTT,.,TRBV7-8,TRBJ1-3,.
CSVEDAEAYEQYF,TGCAGCGTTGAAGACGCGGAGGCCTACGAGCAGTACTTC,few,TRBV29-1,TRBJ2-7,.
CASSSGPEGSGNTIYF,TGTGCCAGCAGCTCAGGACCGGAGGGCTCTGGAAACACCATATATTTT,.,TRBV5-5,TRBJ1-3,.